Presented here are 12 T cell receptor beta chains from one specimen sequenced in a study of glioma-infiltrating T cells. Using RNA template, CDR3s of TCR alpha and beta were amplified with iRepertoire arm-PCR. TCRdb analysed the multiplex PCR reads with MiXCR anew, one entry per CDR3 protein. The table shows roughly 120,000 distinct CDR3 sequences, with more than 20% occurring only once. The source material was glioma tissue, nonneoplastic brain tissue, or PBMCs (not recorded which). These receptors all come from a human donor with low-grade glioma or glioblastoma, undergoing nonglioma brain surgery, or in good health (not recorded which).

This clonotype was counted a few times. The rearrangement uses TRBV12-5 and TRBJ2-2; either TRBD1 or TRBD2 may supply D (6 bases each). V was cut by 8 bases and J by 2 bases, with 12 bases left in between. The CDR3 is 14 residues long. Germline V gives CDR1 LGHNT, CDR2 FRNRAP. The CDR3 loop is CASTRGANTGELFF. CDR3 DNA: TGTGCTAGTACTAGGGGGGCAAACACCGGGGAGCTGTTTTTT.

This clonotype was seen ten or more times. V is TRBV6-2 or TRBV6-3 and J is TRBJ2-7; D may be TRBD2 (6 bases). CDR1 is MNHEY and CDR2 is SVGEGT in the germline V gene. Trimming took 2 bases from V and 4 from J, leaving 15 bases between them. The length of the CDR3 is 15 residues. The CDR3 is CASSYKAGPGYEQYF. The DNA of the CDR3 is TGTGCCAGCAGTTACAAGGCGGGACCTGGTTACGAGCAGTACTTC.

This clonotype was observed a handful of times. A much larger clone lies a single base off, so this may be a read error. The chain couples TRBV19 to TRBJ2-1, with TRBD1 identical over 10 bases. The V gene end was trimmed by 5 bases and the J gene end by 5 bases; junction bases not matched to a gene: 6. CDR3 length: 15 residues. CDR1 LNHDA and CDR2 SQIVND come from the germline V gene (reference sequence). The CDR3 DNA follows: TGTGCCAGTAGTTACCTGGACAGGGGGAACAATGAGCAGTTCTTC. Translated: CASSYLDRGNNEQFF.

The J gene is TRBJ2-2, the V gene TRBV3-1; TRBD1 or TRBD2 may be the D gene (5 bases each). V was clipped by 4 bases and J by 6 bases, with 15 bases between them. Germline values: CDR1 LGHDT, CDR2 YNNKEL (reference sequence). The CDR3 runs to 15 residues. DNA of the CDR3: TGTGCCAGCAGCCCGCGATTGGGGGTCGCCGGGGAGCTGTTTTTT. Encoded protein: CASSPRLGVAGELFF.

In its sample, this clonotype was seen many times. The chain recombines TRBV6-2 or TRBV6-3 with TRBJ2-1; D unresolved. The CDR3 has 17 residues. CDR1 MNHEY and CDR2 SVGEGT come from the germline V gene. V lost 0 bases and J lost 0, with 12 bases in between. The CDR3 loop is CASSYSTLSVSYNEQFF. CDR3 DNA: TGTGCCAGCAGTTACTCCACTTTGTCAGTCTCCTACAATGAGCAGTTCTTC.

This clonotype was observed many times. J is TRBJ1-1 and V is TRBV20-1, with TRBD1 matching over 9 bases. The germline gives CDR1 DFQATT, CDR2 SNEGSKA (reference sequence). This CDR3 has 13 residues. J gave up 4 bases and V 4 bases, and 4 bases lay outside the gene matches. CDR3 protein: CSANRGHSTEAFF. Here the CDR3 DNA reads TGCAGTGCTAACAGGGGGCACAGCACTGAAGCTTTCTTT.

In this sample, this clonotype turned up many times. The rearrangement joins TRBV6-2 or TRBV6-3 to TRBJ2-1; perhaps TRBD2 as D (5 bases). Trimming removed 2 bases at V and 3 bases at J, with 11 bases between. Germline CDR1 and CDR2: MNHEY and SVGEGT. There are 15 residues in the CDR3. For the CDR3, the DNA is TGTGCCAGCAGTTACGGTCTGAGGGTCTACAATGAGCAGTTCTTC. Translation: CASSYGLRVYNEQFF.

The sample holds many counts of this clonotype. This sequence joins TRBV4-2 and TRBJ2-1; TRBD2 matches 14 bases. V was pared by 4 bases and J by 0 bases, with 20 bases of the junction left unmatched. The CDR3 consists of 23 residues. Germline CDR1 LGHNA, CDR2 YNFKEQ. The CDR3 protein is CASSLRLGVERTSGRSSYNEQFF. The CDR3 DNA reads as TGTGCCAGCAGCCTCAGATTAGGGGTTGAAAGGACTAGCGGGAGGAGCTCCTACAATGAGCAGTTCTTC.

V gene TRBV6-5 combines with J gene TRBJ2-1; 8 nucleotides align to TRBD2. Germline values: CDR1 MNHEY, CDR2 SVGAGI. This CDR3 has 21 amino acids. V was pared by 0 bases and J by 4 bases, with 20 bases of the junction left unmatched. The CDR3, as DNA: TGTGCCAGCAGTTACTCGAAGATTCGTCGAGCGGGAGCCGGCTGGTACAATGAGCAGTTCTTC. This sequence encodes CASSYSKIRRAGAGWYNEQFF.

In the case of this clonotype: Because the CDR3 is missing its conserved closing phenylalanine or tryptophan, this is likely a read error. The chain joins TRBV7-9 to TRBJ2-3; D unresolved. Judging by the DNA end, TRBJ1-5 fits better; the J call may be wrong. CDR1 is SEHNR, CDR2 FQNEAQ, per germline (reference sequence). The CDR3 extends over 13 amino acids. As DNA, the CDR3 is TGTGCCAGCAGCTTAGAGGGTCCGGATACGCAGCATCTT. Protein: CASSLEGPDTQHL.

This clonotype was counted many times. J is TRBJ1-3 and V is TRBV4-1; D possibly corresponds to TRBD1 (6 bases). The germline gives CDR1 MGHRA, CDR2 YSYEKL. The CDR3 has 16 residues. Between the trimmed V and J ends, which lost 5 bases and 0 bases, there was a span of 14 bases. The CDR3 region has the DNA TGCGCCAGCAGCTACGGCCAACAGGGCTCTGGAAACACCATATATTTT. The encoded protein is CASSYGQQGSGNTIYF.

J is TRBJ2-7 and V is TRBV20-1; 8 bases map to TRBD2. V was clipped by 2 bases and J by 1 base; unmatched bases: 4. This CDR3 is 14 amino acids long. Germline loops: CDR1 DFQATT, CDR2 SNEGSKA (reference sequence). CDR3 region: CSARPSGRSYEQYF. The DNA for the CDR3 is TGCAGTGCTAGACCCAGCGGGAGATCCTACGAGCAGTACTTC.